The clone carrying this T cell receptor beta chain was observed a single time. Its antigen is still unknown. This sample stems from a study of OX40 agonist ivuxolimab in advanced cancers. Study at large: Patients treated during dose escalation were battling hepatocellular carcinoma, melanoma, renal cell or head and neck cancer.

Broader study findings: Doses of 0.1 to 3.0 mg/kg were accompanied by clonal expansion of CD4+ and CD8+ blood T cells by week 6.

Clones were read by immunoSEQ multiplex PCR, and TCRdb kept only the in-frame ones, dropping some. The sample contains 35,000 to 45,000 clones, 80% to 90% of which appear only once. This sequence was found in an adult with an advanced solid tumor such as melanoma, head and neck, liver or kidney cancer. This material consisted of CD4+ or CD8+ T cells sorted from blood, taken in a trial of the OX40 agonist ivuxolimab.

For the CDR3, the DNA is TGTGCCAGCAGCTTCTCTAGAGTGGAGGATACGCAGTATTTT. Encoded protein: CASSFSRVEDTQYF. This chain connects TRBV9 to TRBJ2-3; D uncertain. Germline assignment: CDR1 SGDLS and CDR2 YYNGEE. V dropped 4 bases and J dropped 6 bases, with 15 bases sitting between them. This CDR3 has 14 residues.